Below, 8 T cell receptor beta chains from the same sample are listed, as sequenced in a study of regulatory T cells in long-lasting Graves disease. Arm-PCR of CDR3 regions and iRepertoire HTBI primers were used to build TCR beta libraries. TCRdb itself ran the multiplex PCR reads through MiXCR, one entry per CDR3 protein. The repertoire has 400,000 to 450,000 distinct CDR3 sequences, around 15% of them found once; the top ten carry about 11%. The time point is: newly diagnosed GD, antithyroid drugs for less than 3 months. The TCR library used RNA extracted from PBMCs. The same specimen was also included in a second study, on T cells in Graves' hyperthyroidism and ophthalmopathy.

The specimen was peripheral blood mononuclear cells (PBMCs), collected at new diagnosis, from a patient treated with antithyroid drugs. These receptors were collected from a woman aged 25 to 39 with Graves disease.

This clonotype was observed at least ten times. V is TRBV28 and J is TRBJ2-3, with a possible D match to TRBD2 (7 bases). V lost 7 bases and J lost 3, with 14 bases in between. CDR1 MDHEN and CDR2 SYDVKM come from the germline V gene. The CDR3 sequence is 14 residues long. The CDR3 nucleotides are TGTGCCAGCACCTCGGGGGGCAGGACAGATACGCAGTATTTT. It specifies CASTSGGRTDTQYF.

This clonotype was found many times. This rearrangement joins TRBV12-5 to TRBJ2-3; D is ambiguous. Trimming removed 6 bases at V and 6 bases at J, with 10 bases between. The CDR3 consists of 12 residues. Germline-derived CDR1 and CDR2 are LGHNT and FRNRAP. The CDR3 region has the DNA TGTGCTAGTGGCTTCGGACCGGATACGCAGTATTTT. Translating gives CASGFGPDTQYF. The whole variable domain, remainder taken from reference TRBV12-5 and TRBJ2-3, is DARVTQTPRHKVTEMGQEVTMRCQPILGHNTVFWYRQTMMQGLELLAYFRNRAPLDDSGMPKDRFSAEMPDATLATLKIQPSEPRDSAVYFCASGFGPDTQYFGPGTRLTVL.

This clonotype was counted at least ten times. This chain connects TRBV12-3 or TRBV12-4 to TRBJ1-5, with D perhaps TRBD1 (5 bases). Trimming removed 6 bases at V and 4 bases at J, with 7 bases between. CDR3 length: 12 residues. Written as DNA, the CDR3 is TGTGCCAGCAGCCGACAGAATCAGCCCCAGCATTTT. Encoded protein: CASSRQNQPQHF.

This clonotype was recorded many times. The rearrangement links TRBV12-3 or TRBV12-4 to TRBJ1-4; D remains ambiguous. Trimming left V 8 bases short and J 8 bases short, with 15 bases between. The CDR3 totals 13 residues. The CDR3 region is CASLFRGDEKLFF. In nucleotides, the CDR3 is TGTGCCAGCCTTTTCCGCGGCGACGAAAAACTGTTTTTT.

In its sample, this clonotype was seen many times. The gene calls are TRBV27 and TRBJ2-7; 12 bases are a match to TRBD1. CDR1 and CDR2 (germline): MNHEY, SMNVEV (reference sequence). Germline trimming cut 5 bases from V and 6 bases from J; bases unmatched to any gene: 5. The CDR3 has 14 residues. As DNA, the CDR3 is TGTGCCAGCAGTCCGGGACAGGGGGCACTCGAGCAGTACTTC. Protein product: CASSPGQGALEQYF.

The V and J genes are TRBV20-1 and TRBJ2-5, with a tentative D call TRBD2 (6 bases). Looked up from germline, CDR1 is DFQATT and CDR2 is SNEGSKA (reference sequence). The CDR3 consists of 13 residues. V was shortened by 8 bases and J by 5 bases, with 18 bases between the two germline ends. DNA for the CDR3: TGCAGTCCGGTTAGCGGAGAGGTGGAGACCCAGTACTTC. This codes for CSPVSGEVETQYF.

This clonotype was seen ten or more times. This sequence joins TRBV28 and TRBJ2-3; D unresolved. CDR3 size: 14 residues. Germline V gene data show CDR1 as MDHEN and CDR2 as SYDVKM. The V and J ends lost 4 bases and 5 bases respectively, with 13 bases between them. CDR3 sequence (DNA): TGTGCCAGCAGTTCGGGCATGGGCAGAGATACGCAGTATTTT. It codes for CASSSGMGRDTQYF.

The chain employs TRBV7-2 and TRBJ2-2; 7 bases align to TRBD2. The CDR3 length is 15 residues. Germline loops: CDR1 SGHTA, CDR2 FQGNSA. V lost 7 bases and J lost 4; bases outside the gene matches: 9. This chain's CDR3 is CASNPRTSGTGELFF. CDR3 sequence (DNA): TGTGCCAGCAACCCCCGGACTAGTGGCACCGGGGAGCTGTTTTTT.